This TCR beta chain was captured by sequencing in a study of identical twins (dated by TCRdb to between 2015 and 2016). Describing the broader study: TCR alpha and beta repertoires from monozygotic twins, unrelated adults of various ages and cord blood were deep-sequenced to test whether fetal clonotypes persist. Replicate twin experiments were performed at different times using different library preparation protocols to rule out contamination.

All donors were healthy Caucasians. Three pairs of female monozygotic twins, all aged about 18 to 30 years, were included in the twin cohort. Positive isolation kits from Invitrogen were used to isolate CD4+ and CD8+ T cell populations. Relative to germline, V is missing 0 bases and J is missing 4 bases, with 4 bases of the junction outside any gene match. CDR1 DFQATT and CDR2 SNEGSKA are derived from the germline V gene (reference sequence). Including cysteine and phenylalanine, the CDR3 has 15 amino acids. The entry retains the CDR3 DNA only, 45 bases that are in frame from base 1. The protocol used for the library was 5' RACE. The run used an Illumina HiSeq 2000. Template switching added a universal primer binding site, and the final cDNA carried a unique molecular identifier that allowed TCR cDNA molecules to be counted accurately. First-strand cDNA for TCR alpha and beta chains was synthesized from specific primers in the conserved constant-segment region. Each cDNA library was double barcoded, with a SMART-Mk sample barcode plus Illumina barcodes, to control for contamination. TruSeq adapter sequences, together with Illumina sample barcodes, were added in two successive PCR steps. The Illumina HiSeq platform was used with custom primers to sequence TCR alpha and beta cDNA libraries. The paper's data handling went like this. MiGEC was used to process raw reads and extract unique molecular identifiers, and MiXCR was used to find CDR3 positions. Recombination models were inferred per individual with the repgenHMM and IGoR tools using an EM algorithm. The tcR package in R was used for shared clonotype analysis, with sharing normalized by the product of cloneset sizes. To study raw recombination without the effects of thymic and clonal selection, out-of-frame nonproductive sequences were analyzed. Using fastp at Q25 and MiXCR, TCRdb reprocessed the public reads and kept productive beta chains. Each record represents a unique CDR3 protein, reported with the most common genes and DNA among its rows. The V and J calls come from TCRdb's annotation, not from the publication. The sample includes some 190,000 distinct CDR3 sequences, with 15% to 20% observed a single time. About 38% of the sample belongs to the ten largest clones.

The full study reports these points: Because the same donors could not be followed over many years, the conclusions relied on cross-sectional statistical analysis. In monozygotic twins, out-of-frame TCR alpha sharing was systematically underestimated by recombination models, although the models agreed with sharing between unrelated individuals. Out-of-frame TCR alpha sequences shared between twins showed an excess of low generation-probability sequences compared with coincidental sharing between unrelated individuals. Fewer insertions were carried by abundant cord blood beta clonotypes, a similar but weaker trend appeared in young adult naive repertoires, and no such trend appeared in memory repertoires. Zero-insertion analyses could be partly confounded by invariant T cells such as MAIT and iNKT, although diverse VJ usage argued against such confounding for most clonotypes. The excess sharing between twins in beta out-of-frame sequences was weaker because fewer shared sequences reduced the signal-to-noise ratio.

About this clonotype itself: Its antigen remains unidentified. Base qualities are not provided; no much larger clone lies one nucleotide away.

In addition, the sample was reused for a study of T cells expressing NK-cell markers. From that second study: Roughly 8 donors provided sorted CD3+CD56+NKG2C+, CD3+CD56+NKG2C- and CD3+CD56-NKG2C+ T-cell subsets, whose TCR beta-chain repertoires were profiled. Among the eight sequenced donors, only one was HCMV-seronegative, while the other seven were HCMV-seropositive. In several experiments an anti-gammadeltaTCR antibody was added to restrict sorting to alphabetaTCR-expressing T cells. In over 5 donors, the dominant CD3+CD56+NKG2C+ clonotypes were among the top 10 CD8+ clonotypes and accounted for about 1.0-7.5% of CD8+ T cells. Those dominant clonotypes were again the most abundant among CD3+CD56-NKG2C+ cells in a handful of donors, at 28.3-60.1%. Whether the expanded NKG2C-expressing T cell clones were specific for HCMV antigens was left unclear. The eight sequenced donors were randomly selected healthy volunteers, three men and five women. A commercial ELISA kit detecting HCMV-specific IgG in serum was used to determine HCMV serostatus. Reads were demultiplexed and grouped by UMI with MIGEC, and clonotypes were assembled and quantified with MiTCR. To exclude erroneous sequences, only TCR cDNA sequences supported by at least two reads were retained. The tcR package was used for downstream repertoire analysis, with clonotypes matched between fractions based on CDR3 nucleotide sequence plus V segment. VDJmatch was used to annotate antigen specificity against VDJdb, with one amino acid substitution allowed in CDR3.

The sequence came from a woman aged 18-29 years in good health. The rearrangement combines TRBV20-1 with TRBJ2-1; the central 9 bases match TRBD2. Sequences were obtained from CD8+ T cells sorted from blood. CDR3 reads: CSARDRTSDYNEQFF. The DNA sequence follows: TGCAGTGCTAGAGACCGGACTAGCGATTACAATGAGCAGTTCTTC.